The 21 T cell receptor beta chains in this list originate from one sample, sequenced in a study of blood T cell repertoires in COVID-19. Measured with immunoSEQ multiplex PCR; TCRdb has only the in-frame clones, and not every one. This sample carries hundreds of thousands of clones, approximately 91% of them seen once, and the ten largest clones take 0.65% to 0.95%. Sequenced sample: peripheral blood. The receptors originated from a woman in her twenties or thirties with acute or convalescent COVID-19.

This clone was recorded a few times. The chain combines TRBV7-9 with TRBJ1-6, with D hard to call. Deletions cut 4 bases from V and 9 bases from J, with 13 bases between. The CDR3 loop spans 14 amino acids. In germline, CDR1 is SEHNR, CDR2 FQNEAQ (reference sequence). In nucleotides, the CDR3 is TGTGCCAGCAGCTCGACGGTTGCGGGTTCACCCCTCCACTTT. Amino acids: CASSSTVAGSPLHF.

The chain carries TRBV19 and TRBJ1-6; 10 positions agree with TRBD1. The V gene's germline CDR1 is LNHDA and CDR2 SQIVND (reference sequence). This CDR3 spans 16 amino acids. V shed 6 bases and J 9 bases; nucleotides not matched to a gene: 11. DNA of the CDR3: TGTGCCAGTAGCCCCTCTTCGGGACAGGGGCGTTCACCCCTCCACTTT. Protein sequence: CASSPSSGQGRSPLHF.

Only one count was recorded for this clone. The rearrangement uses TRBV11-2 and TRBJ2-1, with TRBD1 matching 8 bases. Germline loops: CDR1 SGHAT, CDR2 FQNNGV. V shed 2 bases, J shed 7 bases, and the junction held 4 bases outside the gene matches. This CDR3 comprises 14 residues. The DNA of the CDR3 is TGTGCCAGCAGCTTAACAGGGGGGCGGAATGAGCAGTTCTTC. Protein product: CASSLTGGRNEQFF.

The chain recombines TRBV19 with TRBJ2-7; a weak D match, TRBD2 (6 bases). This CDR3 has 15 amino acids. The V gene's germline CDR1 is LNHDA and CDR2 SQIVND (reference sequence). V dropped 0 bases and J dropped 6 bases, with 15 bases sitting between them. CDR3 sequence reads: CASSIEGTRGSEQYF. For the CDR3, the DNA is TGTGCCAGTAGTATAGAAGGGACTCGGGGGAGCGAGCAGTACTTC. Full variable domain (remainder filled in from reference TRBV19 and TRBJ2-7): DGGITQSPKYLFRKEGQNVTLSCEQNLNHDAMYWYRQDPGQGLRLIYYSQIVNDFQKGDIAEGYSVSREKKESFPLTVTSAQKNPTAFYLCASSIEGTRGSEQYFGPGTRLTVT.

The V call is TRBV7-2, the J call TRBJ2-7, with D possibly TRBD1 on 6 matching bases. V lost 4 bases and J 4 bases, leaving 14 bases between the germline ends. CDR3 length equals 14 residues. The germline CDR1 and CDR2 sequences are SGHTA and FQGNSA. The CDR3 nucleotides are TGTGCCAGCAGCTCGACCGGGACAACGTACGAGCAGTACTTC. Its translation is CASSSTGTTYEQYF.

In this sample, this clone turned up once. The chain employs TRBV6-5 and TRBJ1-4; D gene unclear. V was trimmed by 1 base and J by 0 bases, leaving 9 bases between them. Germline CDR1 MNHEY, CDR2 SVGAGI. The CDR3 contains 16 residues. The CDR3 region is CASSYFVGATNEKLFF. The CDR3 DNA reads as TGTGCCAGCAGTTACTTCGTCGGGGCAACTAATGAAAAACTGTTTTTT.

The chain combines TRBV12-5 with TRBJ2-5; D is perhaps TRBD1 (6 bases). V was trimmed by 7 bases and J by 5 bases, leaving 11 bases between them. CDR1 and CDR2 from the germline V gene are LGHNT and FRNRAP. The CDR3 loop spans 12 amino acids. The CDR3 DNA is TGTGCTAGTGCCCTGAGGGGGGAGACCCAGTACTTC. Residues: CASALRGETQYF.

The chain couples TRBV30 to TRBJ1-5; D is possibly TRBD1 (5 bases). CDR3 length: 16 amino acids. From germline, CDR1 is GTSNPN and CDR2 SVGIG (reference sequence). V lost 2 bases and J 0 bases, leaving 14 bases between the germline ends. The CDR3 region has the DNA TGTGCCTGGAGTTTACCCGACAGAAATAGCAATCAGCCCCAGCATTTT. Its protein product is CAWSLPDRNSNQPQHF.

The rearrangement joins TRBV30 to TRBJ2-7; tentatively, D is TRBD2 (5 bases). Trimming pared 3 bases from V and 0 bases from J, leaving 9 bases between. Germline loops: CDR1 GTSNPN, CDR2 SVGIG (reference sequence). The CDR3 contains 13 residues. In DNA form, the CDR3 reads TGTGCCTGGAGCATAGCGCGCTCCTACGAGCAGTACTTC. This encodes CAWSIARSYEQYF.

The chain joins TRBV6-6 to TRBJ1-5; no clear D gene. The length of the CDR3 is 10 residues. Germline V CDR1 and CDR2: MNHNY, SVGAGI (reference sequence). V was pared by 10 bases and J by 3 bases, with 4 bases between. The chain's CDR3 is CATFNQPQHF. For the CDR3, the DNA is TGTGCCACCTTCAATCAGCCCCAGCATTTT.

V and J are TRBV6-4 and TRBJ2-1, with 8 positions matching TRBD1. CDR1 is MRHNA, CDR2 SNTAGT, per germline. This CDR3 contains 14 residues. J lost 8 bases, V lost 6 bases, and 9 bases had no gene match. The CDR3 DNA reads as TGTGCCAGCAGCGAGCAACAGGGGGTCGATGAGCAGTTCTTC. Its protein product is CASSEQQGVDEQFF.

This clone was picked up one time. The genes are TRBV19 and TRBJ1-3, with D tentatively TRBD1 (6 bases). V was cut by 5 bases and J by 3 bases, with 17 bases left in between. The CDR3 has 16 residues. Germline CDR1 LNHDA, CDR2 SQIVND (reference sequence). CDR3 protein: CASSVRGALDGNTIYF. The CDR3 DNA is TGTGCCAGTAGTGTTCGGGGGGCGCTTGATGGAAACACCATATATTTT.

The CDR3 spells CASSQQTPGRSNQPQHF. CDR3 DNA sequence: TGTGCCAGCAGCCAACAAACCCCTGGTAGAAGCAATCAGCCCCAGCATTTT. V gene TRBV4-2 combines with J gene TRBJ1-5; D not resolved. The CDR3 is 17 residues long. Trimming removed 2 bases from V and 1 base from J, with 15 bases in between. Germline loops: CDR1 LGHNA, CDR2 YNFKEQ.

The V call is TRBV13, the J call TRBJ1-4; D possibly corresponds to TRBD1 (5 bases). V lost 3 bases and J 6 bases, leaving 14 bases between the germline ends. This CDR3 is built from 15 residues. Germline loops: CDR1 PRHDT, CDR2 FYEKMQ (reference sequence). CDR3 residues: CASSLGLLGDEKLFF. CDR3 in DNA: TGTGCCAGCAGCTTGGGGCTGTTAGGGGATGAAAAACTGTTTTTT.

Worth noting for this clone: A junction end diverges from the germline sequence, so it may reflect a read error. The chain employs TRBV4-2 and TRBJ2-5; 7 bases are shared with TRBD2. The CDR3 has 16 residues. Germline V gene sequence: CDR1 LGHNA, CDR2 YNFKEQ. The CDR3 coding sequence is TGTGCCAGCAGTCAAGATCCGTCCCGAGCGGGGGAGACCCAGTACTTC. It encodes CASSQDPSRAGETQYF.

This clone was seen a handful of times. The chain carries TRBV19 and TRBJ1-5; D unclear. Trimming pared 5 bases from V and 3 bases from J, leaving 11 bases between. The germline gives CDR1 LNHDA, CDR2 SQIVND (reference sequence). This CDR3 region has 14 residues. CDR3 loop: CASSEGWNNQPQHF. The DNA of the CDR3 is TGTGCCAGTAGTGAGGGCTGGAACAATCAGCCCCAGCATTTT.

The J gene is TRBJ2-1, the V gene TRBV11-3, with 7 nucleotides matching TRBD2. V lost 2 bases to trimming and J lost 12 bases; unmatched junction nucleotides: 7. Germline CDR1 is SGHNT and CDR2 is YENEEA. CDR3 length: 13 residues. The CDR3 bases are TGTGCCAGCAGCTTAAGCCAGCGGGAAGGGCAGTTCTTC. Translating gives CASSLSQREGQFF.

V usage is TRBV6-2 or TRBV6-3 and J usage is TRBJ2-1, with TRBD2 matching 10 bases. The germline V gene has CDR1 MNHEY and CDR2 SVGEGT. After removal of 5 bases from V and 5 bases from J, the junction contained 9 bases not matched to a gene. The CDR3 has 16 residues. The CDR3 spells CASSTMLAGVHNEQFF. For the CDR3, the DNA is TGTGCCAGCAGTACAATGCTAGCGGGAGTTCACAATGAGCAGTTCTTC.

V usage is TRBV21-1 and J usage is TRBJ1-4; TRBD1, the table's D call, was not compared with the DNA. TRBV21-1 is tagged as a pseudogene. There are 16 residues in the CDR3. The CDR3 coding sequence is TGTGCCAGCAGCAAAGGCATGACAGGGCACAATGAAAAACTGTTTTTT. This codes for CASSKGMTGHNEKLFF.

The chain carries TRBV12-3 or TRBV12-4 and TRBJ1-4; D is uncertain. The CDR3 extends over 11 amino acids. The germline V and J ends were trimmed by 3 bases and 10 bases, with 6 bases remaining between them. This CDR3 reads CASSLFGKLFF. The DNA of the CDR3 is TGTGCCAGCAGTTTGTTCGGAAAACTGTTTTTT.

The chain couples TRBV2 to TRBJ2-5; TRBD2 is a possible D gene (6 bases). The CDR3 loop spans 16 amino acids. Germline V lookup: CDR1 SNHLY, CDR2 FYNNEI. Trimming took off 2 bases at V and 2 bases at J, with 15 bases between the two ends. Here the CDR3 reads CASSESLGDSQETQYF. For the CDR3, the DNA is TGTGCCAGCAGTGAAAGTTTGGGGGACTCACAAGAGACCCAGTACTTC.